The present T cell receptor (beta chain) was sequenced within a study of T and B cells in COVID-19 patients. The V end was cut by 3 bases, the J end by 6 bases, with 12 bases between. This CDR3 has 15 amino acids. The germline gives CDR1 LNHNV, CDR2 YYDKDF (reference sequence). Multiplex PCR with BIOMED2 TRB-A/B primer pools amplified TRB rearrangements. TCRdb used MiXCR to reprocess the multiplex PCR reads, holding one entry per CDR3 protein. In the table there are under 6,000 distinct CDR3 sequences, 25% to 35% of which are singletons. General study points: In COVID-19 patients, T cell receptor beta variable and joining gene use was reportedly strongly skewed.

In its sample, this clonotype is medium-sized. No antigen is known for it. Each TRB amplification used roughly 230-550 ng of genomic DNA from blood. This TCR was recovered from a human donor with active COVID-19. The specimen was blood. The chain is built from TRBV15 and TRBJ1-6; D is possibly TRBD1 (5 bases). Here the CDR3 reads CATSRGEVGNSPLHF. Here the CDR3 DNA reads TGTGCCACCAGCAGGGGGGAGGTGGGTAATTCACCCCTCCACTTT.